Sequencing of this T cell receptor (beta chain) was carried out in a study of Ad26.COV2.S vaccination and SARS-CoV-2 variants. Treatment denoted: around 19 received Ad26.COV2.S at low or high dose, single or two shots; 5 received placebo; per-sample allocation not given. Collection of samples fell on day 63 after the first vaccine or placebo injection. This CDR3 spans 15 amino acids. Trimming cost V 0 bases and J 6 bases; bases outside gene matches: 4. Germline-derived CDR1 and CDR2 are SGHRS and YFSETQ. Assay used: immunoSEQ multiplex PCR; TCRdb lists only in-frame clones, some missing. The sample holds 430,000 or so clones, around 90% seen once.

The chain couples TRBV5-1 to TRBJ2-2, with 8 bases aligning to TRBD1. The receptor was isolated from a person between 18 and 65 years old who received the Ad26.COV2.S COVID-19 vaccine or a placebo. The sequenced sample was peripheral blood, obtained in a trial of Ad26.COV2.S vaccine versus placebo. CDR3 amino acids: CASSLGAGGSGELFF. For the CDR3, the DNA is TGCGCCAGCAGCTTGGGGGCAGGGGGCTCCGGGGAGCTGTTTTTT.